This T cell receptor beta chain was sequenced for a study of OX40 agonist ivuxolimab in advanced cancers. Study-level points and caveats: Expanded peripheral T cell antigen specificity was not determined. The study found among the lowest clonal expansion in partial responders at 0.1-3.0 mg/kg. CD4+ and CD8+ T cells in blood underwent clonal expansion by week 6 at 0.1 to 3.0 mg/kg. On average, CD8+ T cells had more expanded clones than CD4+.

Turning to this clone: Antigen unknown.

The CDR3 runs to 13 residues. V shed 4 bases and J shed 5 bases, with 12 bases lying between them. Germline CDR1 SGHRS, CDR2 YFSETQ. Data came from immunoSEQ multiplex PCR; TCRdb stores just in-frame clones and leaves some out. The profile covers some 58,000 clones, with around four fifths appearing a single time and roughly 3.5% taken by the ten largest. The sample consisted of CD4+ or CD8+ T cells sorted from blood, taken in a trial of the OX40 agonist ivuxolimab. The V call is TRBV5-1, the J call TRBJ2-5; D perhaps matches TRBD1 (6 bases). The receptor was derived from an adult with an advanced solid tumor such as melanoma, head and neck, liver or kidney cancer. This chain's CDR3 is CASSPGAAETQYF. Written as DNA, the CDR3 is TGCGCCAGCAGCCCAGGGGCGGCTGAGACCCAGTACTTC.